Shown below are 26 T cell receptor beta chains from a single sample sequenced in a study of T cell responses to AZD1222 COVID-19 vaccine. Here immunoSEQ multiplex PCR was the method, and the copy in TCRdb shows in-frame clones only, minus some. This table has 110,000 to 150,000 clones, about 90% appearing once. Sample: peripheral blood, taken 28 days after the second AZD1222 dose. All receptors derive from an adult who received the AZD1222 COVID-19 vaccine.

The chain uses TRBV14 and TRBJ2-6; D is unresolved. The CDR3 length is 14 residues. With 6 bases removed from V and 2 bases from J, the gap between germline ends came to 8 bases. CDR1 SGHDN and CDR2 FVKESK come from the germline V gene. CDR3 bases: TGTGCCAGCAGTCAGCAAGCTGGGGCCAACGTCCTGACTTTC. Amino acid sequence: CASSQQAGANVLTF.

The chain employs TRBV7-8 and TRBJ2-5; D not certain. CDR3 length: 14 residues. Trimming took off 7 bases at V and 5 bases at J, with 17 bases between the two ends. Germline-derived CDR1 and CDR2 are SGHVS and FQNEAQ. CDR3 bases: TGTGCCAGCATGCAATCGGTAGTCGGGGAGACCCAGTACTTC. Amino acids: CASMQSVVGETQYF.

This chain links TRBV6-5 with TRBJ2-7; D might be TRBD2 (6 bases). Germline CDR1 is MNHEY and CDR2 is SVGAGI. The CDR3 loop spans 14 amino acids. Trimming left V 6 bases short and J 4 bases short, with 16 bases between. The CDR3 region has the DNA TGTGCCAGCAGGCCTAGACTAGGTCCTTACGAGCAGTACTTC. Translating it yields CASRPRLGPYEQYF.

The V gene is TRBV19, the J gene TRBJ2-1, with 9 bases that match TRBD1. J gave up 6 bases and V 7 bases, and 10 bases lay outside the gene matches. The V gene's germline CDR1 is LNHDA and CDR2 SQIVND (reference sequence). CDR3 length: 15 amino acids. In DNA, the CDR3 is TGTGCCAGTACCTGGGGGGACAGGGCAAGCAATGAGCAGTTCTTC. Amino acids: CASTWGDRASNEQFF.

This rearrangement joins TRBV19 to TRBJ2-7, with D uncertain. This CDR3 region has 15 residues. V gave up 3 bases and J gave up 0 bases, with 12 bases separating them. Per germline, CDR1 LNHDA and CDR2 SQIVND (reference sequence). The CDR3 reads CASSILFGSSYEQYF. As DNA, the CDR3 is TGTGCCAGTAGTATCCTTTTTGGCAGCTCCTACGAGCAGTACTTC.

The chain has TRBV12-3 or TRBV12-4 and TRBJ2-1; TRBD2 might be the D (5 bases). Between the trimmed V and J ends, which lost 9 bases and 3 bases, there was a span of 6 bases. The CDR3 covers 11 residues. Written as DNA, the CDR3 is TGTGCCAGTGCGGGCTACAATGAGCAGTTCTTC. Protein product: CASAGYNEQFF.

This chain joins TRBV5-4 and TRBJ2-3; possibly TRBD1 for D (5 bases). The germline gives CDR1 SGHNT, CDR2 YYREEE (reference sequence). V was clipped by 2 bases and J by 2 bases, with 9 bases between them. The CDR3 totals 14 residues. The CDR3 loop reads CASSFAGLTDTQYF. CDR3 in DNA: TGTGCCAGCAGCTTTGCAGGGCTCACAGATACGCAGTATTTT.

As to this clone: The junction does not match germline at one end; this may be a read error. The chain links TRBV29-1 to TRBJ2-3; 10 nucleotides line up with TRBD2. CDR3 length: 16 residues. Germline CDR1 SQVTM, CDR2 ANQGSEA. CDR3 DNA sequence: TGTACCGCGGACAGGGAGGCAGCGGGAGGGCCGGATACGCAGTATTTT. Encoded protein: CTADREAAGGPDTQYF.

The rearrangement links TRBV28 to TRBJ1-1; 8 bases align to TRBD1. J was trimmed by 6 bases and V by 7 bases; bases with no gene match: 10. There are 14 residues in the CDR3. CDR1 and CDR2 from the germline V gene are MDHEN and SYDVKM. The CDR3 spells CASITAGTGAEAFF. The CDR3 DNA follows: TGTGCCAGCATCACTGCGGGGACAGGAGCTGAAGCTTTCTTT.

The CDR3, as DNA: TGTGCCAGCAGTTACCCAGAGAACACCGGGGAGCTGTTTTTT. It specifies CASSYPENTGELFF. V is TRBV6-5 and J is TRBJ2-2; D is unclear. Trimming stripped 2 bases from V and 1 base from J, with 5 bases between. The germline V gene encodes CDR1 MNHEY and CDR2 SVGAGI. The CDR3 is 14 residues long.

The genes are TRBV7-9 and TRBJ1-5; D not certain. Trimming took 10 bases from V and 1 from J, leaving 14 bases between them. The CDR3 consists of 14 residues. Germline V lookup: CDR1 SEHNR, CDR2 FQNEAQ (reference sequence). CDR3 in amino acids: CATEVMGSNQPQHF. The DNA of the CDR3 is TGTGCCACAGAAGTCATGGGGAGCAATCAGCCCCAGCATTTT.

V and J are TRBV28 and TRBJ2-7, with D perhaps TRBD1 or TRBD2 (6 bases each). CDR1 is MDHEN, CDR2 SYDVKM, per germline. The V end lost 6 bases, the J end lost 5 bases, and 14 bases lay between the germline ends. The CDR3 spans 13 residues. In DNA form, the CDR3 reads TGTGCCAGCAGCACGGGGGCGCCCCACGAGCAGTACTTC. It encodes CASSTGAPHEQYF.

CDR3 in DNA: TGTGCCAGCAGCTTGGACCCTAGCGGGAGAGTCGAGCAGTACTTC. Amino acid sequence: CASSLDPSGRVEQYF. This chain links TRBV7-8 with TRBJ2-7; 10 bases align to TRBD2. The CDR3 is 15 amino acids. Germline V lookup: CDR1 SGHVS, CDR2 FQNEAQ. V lost 3 bases to trimming and J lost 6 bases; unmatched junction nucleotides: 8.

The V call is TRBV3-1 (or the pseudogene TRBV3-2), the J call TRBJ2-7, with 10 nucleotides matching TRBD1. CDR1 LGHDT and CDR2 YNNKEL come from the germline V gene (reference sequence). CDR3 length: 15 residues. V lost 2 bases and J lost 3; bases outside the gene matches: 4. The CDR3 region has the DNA TGTGCCAGCAGCCAAATAAGGGACAGGGGCTACGAGCAGTACTTC. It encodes CASSQIRDRGYEQYF.

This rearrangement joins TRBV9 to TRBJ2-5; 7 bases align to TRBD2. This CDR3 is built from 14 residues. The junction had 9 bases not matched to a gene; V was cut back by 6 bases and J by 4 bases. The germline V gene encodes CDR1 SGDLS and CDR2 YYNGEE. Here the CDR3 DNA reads TGTGCCAGCACCCAGGGAGGGTTAGGAGAGACCCAGTACTTC. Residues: CASTQGGLGETQYF.

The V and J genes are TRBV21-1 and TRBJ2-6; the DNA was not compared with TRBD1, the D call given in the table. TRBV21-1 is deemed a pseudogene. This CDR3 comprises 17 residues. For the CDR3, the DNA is TGTGCCAGCAGCAAAAATACAGGGGGCCCTGGGGCCAACGTCCTGACTTTC. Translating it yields CASSKNTGGPGANVLTF.

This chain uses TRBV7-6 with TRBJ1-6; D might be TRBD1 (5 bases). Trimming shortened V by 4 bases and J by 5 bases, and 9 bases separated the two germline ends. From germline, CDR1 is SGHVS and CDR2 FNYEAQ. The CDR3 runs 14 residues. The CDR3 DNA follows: TGTGCCAGCAGCTCAACGGGGGATAATTCACCCCTCCACTTT. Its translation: CASSSTGDNSPLHF.

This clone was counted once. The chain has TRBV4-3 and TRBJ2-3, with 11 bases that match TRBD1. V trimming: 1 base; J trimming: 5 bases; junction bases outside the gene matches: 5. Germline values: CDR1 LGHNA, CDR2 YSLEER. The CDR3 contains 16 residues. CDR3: CASSQGGTGGRDTQYF. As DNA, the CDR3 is TGCGCCAGCAGCCAAGGCGGGACAGGGGGTAGAGATACGCAGTATTTT.

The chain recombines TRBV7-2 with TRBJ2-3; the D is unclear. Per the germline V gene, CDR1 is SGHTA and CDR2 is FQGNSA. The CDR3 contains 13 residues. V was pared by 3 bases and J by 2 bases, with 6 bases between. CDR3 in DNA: TGTGCCAGCAGCTTGTCGTACACAGATACGCAGTATTTT. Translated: CASSLSYTDTQYF.

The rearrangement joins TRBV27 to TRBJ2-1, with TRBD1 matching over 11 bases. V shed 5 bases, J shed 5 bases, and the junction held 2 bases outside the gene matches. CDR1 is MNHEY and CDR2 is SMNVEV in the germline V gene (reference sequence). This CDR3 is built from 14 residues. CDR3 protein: CASSRDRGNNEQFF. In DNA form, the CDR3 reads TGTGCCAGCAGTCGGGACAGGGGGAACAATGAGCAGTTCTTC.

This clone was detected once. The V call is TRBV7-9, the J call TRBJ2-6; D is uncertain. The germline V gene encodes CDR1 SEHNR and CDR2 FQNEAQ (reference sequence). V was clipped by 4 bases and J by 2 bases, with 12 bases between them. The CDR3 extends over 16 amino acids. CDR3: CASSSPQNTGANVLTF. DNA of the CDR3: TGTGCCAGCAGCTCCCCACAGAACACTGGGGCCAACGTCCTGACTTTC.

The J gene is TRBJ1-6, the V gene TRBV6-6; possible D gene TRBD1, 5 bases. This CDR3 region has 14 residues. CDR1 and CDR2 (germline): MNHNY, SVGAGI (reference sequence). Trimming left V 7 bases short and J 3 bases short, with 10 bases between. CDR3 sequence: CASTPTDYNSPLHF. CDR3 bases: TGTGCCAGCACCCCGACAGACTATAATTCACCCCTCCACTTT.

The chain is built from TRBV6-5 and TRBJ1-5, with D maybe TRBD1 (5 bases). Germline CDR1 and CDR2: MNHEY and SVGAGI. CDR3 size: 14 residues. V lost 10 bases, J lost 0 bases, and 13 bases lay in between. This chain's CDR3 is CATKTESSNQPQHF. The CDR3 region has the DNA TGTGCCACTAAGACAGAATCTAGCAATCAGCCCCAGCATTTT.

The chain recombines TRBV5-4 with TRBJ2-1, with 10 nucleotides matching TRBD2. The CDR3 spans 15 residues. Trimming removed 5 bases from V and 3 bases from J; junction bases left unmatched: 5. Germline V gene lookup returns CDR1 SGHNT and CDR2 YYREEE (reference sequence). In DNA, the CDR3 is TGTGCCAGCAGGACCACTAGCGGGAACTACAATGAGCAGTTCTTC. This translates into CASRTTSGNYNEQFF.

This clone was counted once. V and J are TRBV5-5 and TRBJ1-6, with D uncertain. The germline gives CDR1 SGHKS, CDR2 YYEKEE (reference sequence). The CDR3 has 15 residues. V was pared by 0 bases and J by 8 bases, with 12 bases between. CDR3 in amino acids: CASSLVSDLYSPLHF. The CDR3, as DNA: TGTGCCAGCAGCTTGGTCAGCGACCTGTATTCACCCCTCCACTTT. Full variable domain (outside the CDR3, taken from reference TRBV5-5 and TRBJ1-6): DAGVTQSPTHLIKTRGQQVTLRCSPISGHKSVSWYQQVLGQGPQFIFQYYEKEERGRGNFPDRFSARQFPNYSSELNVNALLLGDSALYLCASSLVSDLYSPLHFGNGTRLTVT.

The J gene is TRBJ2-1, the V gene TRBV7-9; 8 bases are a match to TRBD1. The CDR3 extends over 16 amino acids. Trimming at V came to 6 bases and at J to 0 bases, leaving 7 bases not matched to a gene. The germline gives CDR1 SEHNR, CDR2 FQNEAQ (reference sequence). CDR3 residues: CASRVRGPSSYNEQFF. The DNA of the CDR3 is TGTGCCAGCAGGGTCAGGGGGCCTAGCTCCTACAATGAGCAGTTCTTC.